These T cell receptor beta chains were read from a single sample in a study of blood T cell repertoires in COVID-19. Only in-frame clones appear in the TCRdb table, and some are missing; sequencing was by immunoSEQ multiplex PCR. The data hold about 120,000 clones, with approximately 82% observed a single time. Specimen: peripheral blood. All receptors come from a man aged 70-80 years with active or convalescent COVID-19. CDR3s include the opening cysteine and the closing phenylalanine or tryptophan. The D gene is left open where the match is weak. Clone size is not always given. Where it is, it says once, few, many or a class for expanded clones.

J gene | D gene | clone size | V gene | CDR3 protein | CDR3 DNA
TRBJ1-3 | NA | NA | TRBV5-8 | CASSPGGDPFSGNTIYF | TGTGCCAGCAGTCCCGGGGGGGACCCCTTCTCTGGAAACACCATATATTTT
TRBJ1-6 | NA | NA | TRBV7-9 | CASSPPGTGLSALHF | TGTGCCAGCAGCCCACCCGGAACAGGGCTTTCGGCCCTCCACTTT
TRBJ1-2 | TRBD1 | NA | TRBV7-9 | CASSPLTGGNGYTF | TGTGCCAGCAGCCCCCTGACAGGGGGTAACGGCTACACCTTC
TRBJ1-5 | NA | NA | TRBV19 | CASSIEGANQPQHF | TGTGCCAGTAGTATCGAAGGGGCCAATCAGCCCCAGCATTTT
TRBJ1-2 | NA | NA | TRBV3-1/TRBV3-2 | CASSQDGVRGYTF | TGTGCCAGCAGCCAAGACGGGGTTCGGGGCTACACCTTC
TRBJ2-1 | TRBD2 | NA | TRBV14 | CASSQLGASGGTYNEQFF | TGTGCCAGCAGCCAACTAGGGGCTAGCGGGGGCACATACAATGAGCAGTTCTTC
TRBJ1-6 | NA | NA | TRBV4-3 | CASSQEGLNNSPLHF | TGCGCCAGCAGCCAAGAAGGACTTAATAATTCACCCCTCCACTTT
TRBJ1-1 | NA | NA | TRBV7-9 | CASSRDLDGKNTEAFF | TGTGCCAGCAGCCGGGATTTGGACGGAAAGAACACTGAAGCTTTCTTT
TRBJ1-2 | NA | NA | TRBV15 | CATSRDQQDYGYTF | TGTGCCACCAGCAGAGATCAGCAGGACTATGGCTACACCTTC
TRBJ1-5 | NA | NA | TRBV6-2/TRBV6-3 | CASSYRPWTVFGNQPQHF | TGTGCCAGCAGTTATCGCCCTTGGACAGTGTTTGGCAATCAGCCCCAGCATTTT
TRBJ1-1 | NA | NA | TRBV7-3 | CASSLTGHTEAFF | TGTGCCAGCAGCTTAACCGGTCACACTGAAGCTTTCTTT
TRBJ1-6 | TRBD1 | once | TRBV27 | CASTTGGSYNSPLHF | TGTGCCAGCACGACAGGGGGGTCCTATAATTCACCCCTCCACTTT
TRBJ1-1 | TRBD1 | NA | TRBV3-1/TRBV3-2 | CASSHDRGEAFF | TGTGCCAGCAGCCACGACAGGGGCGAAGCTTTCTTT
TRBJ1-1 | NA | once | TRBV5-5 | CASSPTGQGTEAFF | TGTGCCAGCTCTCCGACAGGTCAGGGGACTGAAGCTTTCTTT
TRBJ1-1 | TRBD1 | NA | TRBV7-3 | CASSLGTGVTEAFF | TGTGCCAGCAGCTTAGGGACAGGGGTCACTGAAGCTTTCTTT
TRBJ1-6 | TRBD1 | NA | TRBV10-2 | CASRADRGNSPLHF | TGCGCCAGCAGAGCAGACAGGGGTAATTCACCCCTCCACTTT
TRBJ1-1 | TRBD1 | NA | TRBV19 | CASSTNRGRIEAFF | TGTGCCAGTAGTACGAACAGGGGAAGGATTGAAGCTTTCTTT
TRBJ2-2 | NA | NA | TRBV7-3 | CASSLGGEAGELFF | TGTGCCAGCAGCTTGGGGGGAGAGGCCGGGGAGCTGTTTTTT
TRBJ2-3 | NA | NA | TRBV9 | CASSRQADTQYF | TGTGCCAGCAGCCGACAGGCGGATACGCAGTATTTT
TRBJ2-7 | TRBD2 | NA | TRBV9 | CASSRSGGAGEQYF | TGTGCCAGCAGCAGAAGCGGGGGGGCCGGCGAGCAGTACTTC
TRBJ2-2 | NA | NA | TRBV7-2 | CASSLGTNTGELFF | TGTGCCAGCAGCTTGGGGACAAACACCGGGGAGCTGTTTTTT
TRBJ2-5 | NA | NA | TRBV19 | CASSIVSAQETQYF | TGTGCCAGTAGTATAGTAAGCGCCCAAGAGACCCAGTACTTC